This TCR beta chain was sequenced in a study of human T cells and chemical hapten exposure. Background on the study: Weekly diphenylcyclopropenone doses were given to patients' scalps across the roughly 25-week study. Alopecia areata, totalis or universalis affected patients, mainly female.

This clonotype was seen a handful of times. Its matching antigen is unknown. General study results and limits: With regard to DPC sensitization, TCRs above 1 in 1000 frequency did not change.

TCRdb processed the RACE reads anew with MiXCR; each CDR3 protein has one entry. The table records some 70,000 distinct CDR3 sequences, around a tenth of them present only once. Time point: patch test 2, 6 weeks after DPC sensitization. Treatment described: therapeutic diphenylcyclopropenone sensitization with weekly scalp DPC. Blood, whole and unfractionated, served as the source for total RNA extraction. The CDR3 extends over 16 amino acids. V was pared by 6 bases and J by 0 bases, with 11 bases of the junction left unmatched. Germline assignment: CDR1 SGHAT and CDR2 FQNNGV. The gene calls are TRBV11-2 and TRBJ2-7, with 7 bases identical to TRBD1. This TCR was sampled from a woman aged 50 to 65 with alopecia areata. Some clones in this sample may be carry-over from other donors' samples. The sequences come from whole blood, collected in connection with sensitization to the hapten diphenylcyclopropenone (DPC). CDR3 coding DNA: TGTGCCAGCAGACCACTTCAGGGGGTAGTCTCCTACGAGCAGTACTTC. This codes for CASRPLQGVVSYEQYF.